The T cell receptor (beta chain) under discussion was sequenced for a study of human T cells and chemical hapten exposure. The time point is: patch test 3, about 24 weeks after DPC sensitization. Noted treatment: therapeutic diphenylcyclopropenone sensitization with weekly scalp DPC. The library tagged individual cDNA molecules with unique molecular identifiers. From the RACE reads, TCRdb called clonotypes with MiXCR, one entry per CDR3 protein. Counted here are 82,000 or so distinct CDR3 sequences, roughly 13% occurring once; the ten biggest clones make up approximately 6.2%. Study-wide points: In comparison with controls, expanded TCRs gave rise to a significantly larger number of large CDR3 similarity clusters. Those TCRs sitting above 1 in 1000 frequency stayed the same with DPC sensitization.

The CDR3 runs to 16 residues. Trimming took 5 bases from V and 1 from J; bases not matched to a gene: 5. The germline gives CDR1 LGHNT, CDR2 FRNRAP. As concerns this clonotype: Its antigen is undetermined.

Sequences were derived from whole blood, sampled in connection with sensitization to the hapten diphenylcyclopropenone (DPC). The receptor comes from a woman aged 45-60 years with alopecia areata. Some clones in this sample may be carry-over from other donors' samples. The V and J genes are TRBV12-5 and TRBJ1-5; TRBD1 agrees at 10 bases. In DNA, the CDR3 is TGTGCTAGTGGTCGGACAGGGGGAACAAGCAATCAGCCCCAGCATTTT. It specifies CASGRTGGTSNQPQHF. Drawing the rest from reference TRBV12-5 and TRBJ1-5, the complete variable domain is DARVTQTPRHKVTEMGQEVTMRCQPILGHNTVFWYRQTMMQGLELLAYFRNRAPLDDSGMPKDRFSAEMPDATLATLKIQPSEPRDSAVYFCASGRTGGTSNQPQHFGDGTRLSIL.